The 23 T cell receptor beta chains below all came from one sample that was sequenced in a study of human T cells and chemical hapten exposure. TCRdb re-derived calls from the RACE reads in MiXCR, one entry per CDR3 protein. The table has roughly 160,000 distinct CDR3 sequences, around 15% seen once. Time point meaning: patch test 1, 2 weeks after DPC sensitization. Treatment indicated: therapeutic diphenylcyclopropenone sensitization with weekly scalp DPC. The material sequenced was whole blood, taken in connection with sensitization to the hapten diphenylcyclopropenone (DPC). The receptors stem from a young woman with alopecia areata. Some clones in this sample may be carry-over from other donors' samples.

The V gene is TRBV2, the J gene TRBJ2-7; D is perhaps TRBD1 (6 bases). There are 16 residues in the CDR3. With 6 bases removed from V and 0 bases from J, the gap between germline ends came to 18 bases. CDR1 and CDR2 (germline): SNHLY, FYNNEI. CDR3 nucleotides: TGTGCCAGCAGATCCGAGCGTCAGGACAGCTCCTACGAGCAGTACTTC. Amino acid sequence: CASRSERQDSSYEQYF.

J is TRBJ1-6 and V is TRBV28; D gene ambiguous. The CDR3 loop spans 16 amino acids. Germline V lookup: CDR1 MDHEN, CDR2 SYDVKM. Trimming shortened V by 2 bases and J by 0 bases, and 8 bases separated the two germline ends. CDR3 in DNA: TGTGCCAGCAGTTTACGGGAGAGCTCCTATAATTCACCCCTCCACTTT. Amino acids: CASSLRESSYNSPLHF.

CDR3 amino acids: CASSSYRDNTEAFF. The CDR3 DNA follows: TGTGCCAGCAGTTCGTACAGAGATAACACTGAAGCTTTCTTT. The chain has TRBV6-2 or TRBV6-3 and TRBJ1-1; the D is unclear. In germline, CDR1 is MNHEY, CDR2 SVGEGT. The CDR3 has 14 amino acids. Trimming took 4 bases from V and 2 from J, leaving 11 bases between them.

This sequence joins TRBV14 and TRBJ2-1; 7 nucleotides agree with TRBD2. Trimming took 4 bases from V and 9 from J; bases not matched to a gene: 18. CDR3 size: 17 residues. CDR1 and CDR2 (germline): SGHDN, FVKESK. CDR3 coding DNA: TGTGCCAGCAGCCTATCAGCCGGACTAGTGGGAGCTGGTGAGCAGTTCTTC. This sequence encodes CASSLSAGLVGAGEQFF.

This clonotype was detected only a few times. The chain carries TRBV28 and TRBJ1-5; 7 bases match TRBD1. From germline, CDR1 is MDHEN and CDR2 SYDVKM. Trimming took 4 bases from V and 6 from J; bases not matched to a gene: 6. The CDR3 totals 14 residues. The CDR3 region has the DNA TGTGCCAGCAGTTCGACAGGGTTGGTTCAGCCCCAGCATTTT. The encoded protein is CASSSTGLVQPQHF.

This clonotype showed up just a few times. J is TRBJ1-2 and V is TRBV6-2 or TRBV6-3, with D possibly TRBD1 on 5 matching bases. Germline V gene lookup returns CDR1 MNHEY and CDR2 SVGEGT. Trimming cost V 6 bases and J 5 bases, with 19 bases left between them. This CDR3 contains 15 residues. CDR3 region: CASSRQTVLLYGYTF. In DNA, the CDR3 is TGTGCCAGCAGCCGCCAGACAGTACTACTGTATGGCTACACCTTC.

At least ten counts were recorded for this clonotype. V is TRBV28 and J is TRBJ1-1; D call uncertain. Germline V gives CDR1 MDHEN, CDR2 SYDVKM. The CDR3 extends over 12 amino acids. The ends were cut back, 10 bases at V and 8 bases at J, with 17 bases in the middle. The CDR3 sequence is CATLRMAQEAFF. The DNA of the CDR3 is TGTGCCACCCTAAGGATGGCCCAGGAAGCTTTCTTT.

This sequence joins TRBV6-2 or TRBV6-3 and TRBJ1-2; D gene unclear. CDR3 length equals 13 residues. The V gene's germline CDR1 is MNHEY and CDR2 SVGEGT. V was shortened by 5 bases and J by 5 bases, with 12 bases between the two germline ends. The CDR3 sequence is CASSHGESYGYTF. CDR3 nucleotides: TGTGCCAGCAGTCACGGGGAGTCATATGGCTACACCTTC.

This rearrangement joins TRBV20-1 to TRBJ1-5; TRBD1 matches at 9 bases. J was trimmed by 7 bases and V by 5 bases; bases with no gene match: 6. This CDR3 is built from 13 residues. The germline V gene has CDR1 DFQATT and CDR2 SNEGSKA (reference sequence). The CDR3: CSAPRQGEQPQHF. The CDR3 coding sequence is TGCAGTGCTCCTCGACAGGGGGAACAGCCCCAGCATTTT.

Ten or more counts support this clonotype. The chain couples TRBV5-6 to TRBJ2-1; D is ambiguous. This CDR3 is built from 13 residues. With 1 base removed from V and 10 bases from J, the gap between germline ends came to 12 bases. Per germline, CDR1 SGHDT and CDR2 YYEEEE. Here the CDR3 reads CASSLWSPREQFF. CDR3 DNA sequence: TGTGCCAGCAGCTTGTGGTCCCCTCGCGAGCAGTTCTTC.

J is TRBJ1-4 and V is TRBV6-6; 9 positions match TRBD1. CDR3 length: 16 residues. The ends lost 0 bases at V and 7 bases at J; junction bases unmatched: 6. In germline, CDR1 is MNHNY, CDR2 SVGAGI (reference sequence). The chain's CDR3 is CASSYSGTGLSEKLFF. CDR3 DNA: TGTGCCAGCAGTTACTCCGGGACAGGGCTTAGTGAAAAACTGTTTTTT.

The sample holds a few counts of this clonotype. The chain carries TRBV7-9 and TRBJ2-1; 14 bases agree with TRBD2. With V trimmed by 3 bases and J by 6 bases, 13 bases remained unmatched. Germline CDR1 and CDR2: SEHNR and FQNEAQ (reference sequence). This CDR3 has 19 amino acids. The CDR3 DNA is TGTGCCAGCAGCTTCATTAGACTAGCGGGGGGGCTTTCCCCCAATGAGCAGTTCTTC. Translating gives CASSFIRLAGGLSPNEQFF.

This clonotype came up many times. The chain uses TRBV9 and TRBJ1-3; no definite D call. Germline-derived CDR1 and CDR2 are SGDLS and YYNGEE. This CDR3 region has 15 residues. V gave up 2 bases and J gave up 3 bases, with 12 bases separating them. The CDR3 is CASSVGSDVGNTIYF. The DNA of the CDR3 is TGTGCCAGCAGCGTCGGATCCGACGTTGGAAACACCATATATTTT.

This chain uses TRBV29-1 with TRBJ2-7; 13 nucleotides match TRBD2. Per germline, CDR1 SQVTM and CDR2 ANQGSEA. V dropped 6 bases and J dropped 1; count of bases not matched to a gene: 3. This CDR3 has 14 amino acids. The chain's CDR3 is CSVEGLAGSYEQYF. CDR3 DNA sequence: TGCAGCGTAGAGGGACTAGCGGGATCCTACGAGCAGTACTTC.

This clonotype was observed a handful of times. This chain uses TRBV5-4 with TRBJ2-1; 8 bases map to TRBD2. The CDR3 contains 15 residues. Germline loops: CDR1 SGHNT, CDR2 YYREEE (reference sequence). V was pared by 4 bases and J by 6 bases, with 9 bases of the junction left unmatched. The CDR3 DNA is TGTGCCAGCAGCCATGGTGGGGCGGGAGGCAATGAGCAGTTCTTC. The encoded protein is CASSHGGAGGNEQFF.

This rearrangement joins TRBV7-2 to TRBJ2-1, with no clear D. Germline V gene data show CDR1 as SGHTA and CDR2 as FQGNSA. Between the trimmed V and J ends, which lost 5 bases and 8 bases, there was a span of 19 bases. The CDR3 length is 15 residues. The CDR3 DNA is TGTGCCAGCAGCCAAATGGGCAGCCCGACCTATGAGCAGTTCTTC. This translates into CASSQMGSPTYEQFF.

In its sample, this clonotype was seen a few times. V usage is TRBV7-9 and J usage is TRBJ2-5; perhaps TRBD2 as D (5 bases). The V end lost 10 bases, the J end lost 0 bases, and 12 bases lay between the germline ends. Germline-derived CDR1 and CDR2 are SEHNR and FQNEAQ (reference sequence). CDR3 length equals 13 residues. The CDR3 DNA reads TGTGCCACCCCCGCGAGGGACCAAGAGACCCAGTACTTC. Its protein product is CATPARDQETQYF.

The CDR3 DNA reads TGTGCCAGCAGCGCGGCCCCTAGCACTGAAGCTTTCTTT. It specifies CASSAAPSTEAFF. This sequence joins TRBV7-2 and TRBJ1-1, with D unclear. V lost 5 bases and J lost 4, with 11 bases in between. The CDR3 extends over 13 amino acids. The germline V gene has CDR1 SGHTA and CDR2 FQGNSA.

There are a few counts of this clonotype. The chain employs TRBV18 and TRBJ1-5, with 7 positions matching TRBD1. The CDR3 has 16 amino acids. The germline V gene has CDR1 KGHSH and CDR2 LQKENI. V gave up 3 bases and J gave up 1 base; unmatched junction bases: 6. The CDR3: CASSPGQPGSNQPQHF. CDR3 sequence (DNA): TGTGCCAGCTCACCGGGACAGCCGGGCAGCAATCAGCCCCAGCATTTT.

This clonotype was detected only a few times. The J gene is TRBJ2-3, the V gene TRBV7-2; 12 bases are a match to TRBD2. CDR1 and CDR2 from the germline V gene are SGHTA and FQGNSA. This CDR3 comprises 15 residues. Trimming took 4 bases from V and 4 from J; bases not matched to a gene: 3. The CDR3 is CASSWGLAGPDTQYF. The CDR3 region has the DNA TGTGCCAGCAGCTGGGGACTAGCGGGCCCAGATACGCAGTATTTT.

The rearrangement joins TRBV3-1 to TRBJ1-2; D is undetermined. V lost 1 base, J lost 7 bases, and 19 bases lay in between. The CDR3 loop spans 16 amino acids. The germline V gene has CDR1 LGHDT and CDR2 YNNKEL (reference sequence). The CDR3 region has the DNA TGTGCCAGCAGCCAAGGTTCGGGTCGGGGATATCTTGGCTACACCTTC. The encoded protein is CASSQGSGRGYLGYTF.

V gene TRBV12-3 or TRBV12-4 combines with J gene TRBJ1-1; 10 nucleotides line up with TRBD1. V shed 7 bases, J shed 0 bases, and the junction held 11 bases outside the gene matches. This CDR3 has 17 residues. The CDR3 reads CASTRSGTGVMNTEAFF. CDR3 bases: TGTGCCAGCACTCGCTCCGGGACAGGGGTGATGAACACTGAAGCTTTCTTT.

The table lists this clonotype with a few counts. The V and J genes are TRBV5-5 and TRBJ1-6; D gene ambiguous. The V end was cut by 3 bases, the J end by 10 bases, with 17 bases between. This CDR3 has 15 residues. The germline gives CDR1 SGHKS, CDR2 YYEKEE (reference sequence). In nucleotides, the CDR3 is TGTGCCAGCAGCTCCGCCCGGTCCCAGGCATCACCCCTCCACTTT. This translates into CASSSARSQASPLHF.